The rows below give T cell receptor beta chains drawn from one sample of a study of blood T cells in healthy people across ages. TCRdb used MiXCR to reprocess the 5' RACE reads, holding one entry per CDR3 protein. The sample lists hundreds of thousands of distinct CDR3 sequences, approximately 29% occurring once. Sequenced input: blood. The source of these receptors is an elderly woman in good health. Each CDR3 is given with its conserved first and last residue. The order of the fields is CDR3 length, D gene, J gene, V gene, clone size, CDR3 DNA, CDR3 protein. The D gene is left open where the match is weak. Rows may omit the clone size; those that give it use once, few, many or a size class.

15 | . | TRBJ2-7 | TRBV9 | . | TGTGCCAGCAGCGTAGGTGTCGGTGGGGCCTACGAGCAGTACTTC | CASSVGVGGAYEQYF
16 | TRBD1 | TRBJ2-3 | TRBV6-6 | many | TGTGCCAGCGGGTCTCAAGGGACAGGGGGTTCAAGTACGCAGTATTTT | CASGSQGTGGSSTQYF
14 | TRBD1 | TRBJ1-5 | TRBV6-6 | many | TGTGCCAGCAGTAAAGGGGGACAGGGCCAGCCCCAGCATTTT | CASSKGGQGQPQHF
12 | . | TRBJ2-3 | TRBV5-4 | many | TGTGCCAGCAGTGGTAGGACAGATACGCAGTATTTT | CASSGRTDTQYF
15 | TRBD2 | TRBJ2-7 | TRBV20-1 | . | TGCAGTGCTAGGGATTGGGCTAGCGGACGCTACGAGCAGTACTTC | CSARDWASGRYEQYF
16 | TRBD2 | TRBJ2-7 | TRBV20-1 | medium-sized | TGCAGTGCTAGCGTACCGACTCGCGGGAGCGCCTACGAGCAGTACTTC | CSASVPTRGSAYEQYF
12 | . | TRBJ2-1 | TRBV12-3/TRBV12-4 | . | TGTGCCAGCAGTTTGGGGCCCGGTGAGCAGTTCTTC | CASSLGPGEQFF
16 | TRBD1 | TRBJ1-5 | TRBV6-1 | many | TGTGCCAGCAGCTCCGGACAGGGACGGATTAATCAGCCCCAGCATTTT | CASSSGQGRINQPQHF
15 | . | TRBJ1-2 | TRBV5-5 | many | TGTGCCAGCAGCTCGAGAGGGGCCTTAGGTGGTGGCTACACCTTC | CASSSRGALGGGYTF
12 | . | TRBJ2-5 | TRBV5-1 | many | TGCGCCAGCAGCTTGGGAAAAGAGACCCAGTACTTC | CASSLGKETQYF
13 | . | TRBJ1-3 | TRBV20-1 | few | TGCAGTGCTATGACAGGCTCTGGAAACACCATATATTTT | CSAMTGSGNTIYF
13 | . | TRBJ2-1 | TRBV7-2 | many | TGTGCCAGCAGCTTAGAAAGCTTCGGTGAGCAGTTCTTC | CASSLESFGEQFF
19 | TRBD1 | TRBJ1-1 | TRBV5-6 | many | TGTGCCAGCAGCTTGGAAATCGGTTGGGGGACAGGAAGGAACACTGAAGCTTTCTTT | CASSLEIGWGTGRNTEAFF
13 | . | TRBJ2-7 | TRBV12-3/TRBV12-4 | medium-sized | TGTGCCAGCAGTTCTGGACACCGATACGAGCAGTACTTC | CASSSGHRYEQYF
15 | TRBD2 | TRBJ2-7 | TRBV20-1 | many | TGCAGTGCTAGAGAAGGGGCGGGGGGCGCCTACGAGCAGTACTTC | CSAREGAGGAYEQYF
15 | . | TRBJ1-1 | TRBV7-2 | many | TGTGCCAGCAGCAACTTACAGGGTTTGTACACTGAAGCTTTCTTT | CASSNLQGLYTEAFF
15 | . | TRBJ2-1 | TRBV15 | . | TGTGCCACCAGCAGAGCAGGGAAGGGTGTTTATGAGCAGTTCTTC | CATSRAGKGVYEQFF
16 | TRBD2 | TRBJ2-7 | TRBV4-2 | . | TGTGCCAGCAGCCAAGAGAGAACGGGAGGGGTCTACGAGCAGTACTTC | CASSQERTGGVYEQYF
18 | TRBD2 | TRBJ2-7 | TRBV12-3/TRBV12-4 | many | TGTGCCAGCAGTTTGGACGGTCTAGCGGGGGTAAACTCCTACGAGCAGTACTTC | CASSLDGLAGVNSYEQYF
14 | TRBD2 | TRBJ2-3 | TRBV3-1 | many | TGTGCCAGCAGCCGCGGGGGGGCGGCAGATACGCAGTATTTT | CASSRGGAADTQYF
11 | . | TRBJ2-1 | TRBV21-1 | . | TGTGCCAGCAGCACAGAAAGTTTGCAGTTCTTC | CASSTESLQFF
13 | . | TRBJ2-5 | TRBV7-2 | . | TGTGCCAGCAGCTTGTTGATTGAAGAGGCCCAGTACTTC | CASSLLIEEAQYF
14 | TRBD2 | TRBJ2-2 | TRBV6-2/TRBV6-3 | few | TGTGCCAGCACTGCTCTAGCGGACACCGGGGAGCTGTTTTTT | CASTALADTGELFF
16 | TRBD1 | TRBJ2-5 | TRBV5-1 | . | TGCGCCAGCAGCTTGGCCCTGGGACAGGGGAGGGAGACCCAGTACTTC | CASSLALGQGRETQYF
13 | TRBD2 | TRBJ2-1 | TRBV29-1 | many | TGCAGCGTCGCTGACTGGCGGGGGACTGAGCAGTTCTTC | CSVADWRGTEQFF
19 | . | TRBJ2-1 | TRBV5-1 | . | TGCGCCAGCAGCTTGAGGTGGTCCGGAACTTCGAGCTCCTACAATGAGCAGTTCTTC | CASSLRWSGTSSSYNEQFF
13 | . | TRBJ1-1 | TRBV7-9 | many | TGTGCCAGCAGCCCTCCCAGGCAGACTGAAGCTTTCTTT | CASSPPRQTEAFF
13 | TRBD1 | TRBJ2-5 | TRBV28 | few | TGTGCCAGCAGTTCGGGACAGTCGGAGACCCAGTACTTC | CASSSGQSETQYF
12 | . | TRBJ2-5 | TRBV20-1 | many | TGCAGTGCTCAAGGCAGCAAAGAGACCCAGTACTTC | CSAQGSKETQYF
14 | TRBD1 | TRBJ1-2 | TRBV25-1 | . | TGTGCCAGCAGTGATAGCGGACAGGGCGGTGGCTACACCTTC | CASSDSGQGGGYTF
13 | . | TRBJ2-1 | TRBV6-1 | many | TGTGCCAGCTCGGAAACCAACTACAATGAGCAGTTCTTC | CASSETNYNEQFF
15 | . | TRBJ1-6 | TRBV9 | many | TGTGCCAGCAGCGTAGCCCCGGCGGGAAATTCACCCCTCCACTTT | CASSVAPAGNSPLHF